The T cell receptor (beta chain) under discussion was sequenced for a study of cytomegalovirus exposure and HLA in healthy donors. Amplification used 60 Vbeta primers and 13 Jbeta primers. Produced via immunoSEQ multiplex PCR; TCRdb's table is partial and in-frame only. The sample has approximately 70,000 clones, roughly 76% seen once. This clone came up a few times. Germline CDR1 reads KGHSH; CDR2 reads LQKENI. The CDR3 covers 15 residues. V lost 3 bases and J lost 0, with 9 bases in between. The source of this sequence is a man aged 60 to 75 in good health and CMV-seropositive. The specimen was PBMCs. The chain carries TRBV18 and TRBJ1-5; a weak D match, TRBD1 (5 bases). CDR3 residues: CASSPRRDSNQPQHF. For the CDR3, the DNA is TGTGCCAGCTCACCGCGCAGGGATAGCAATCAGCCCCAGCATTTT.